A selection of T cell receptor beta chains follows, all from one sample in a study of blood T cell repertoires in COVID-19. Repertoires were generated with immunoSEQ multiplex PCR, while TCRdb's copy carries only in-frame clones and drops some. The sample contains around 230,000 clones, 87% of which appear only once. The specimen was PBMCs or T cells enriched from blood (not recorded which). These TCRs come from a man aged 18 to 30 with acute COVID-19. Both conserved end residues are part of each CDR3. The D gene is left open where the match is weak. Rows give clone size only sometimes, using once, few, many, or a class for an expanded clone.

j_gene | d_gene | abundance | v_gene | CDR3aa | CDR3nt
TRBJ1-3 | TRBD1 | few | TRBV16 | CASSQSGQGYGNTIYF | TGTGCCAGCAGCCAATCTGGACAGGGATACGGAAACACCATATATTTT
TRBJ1-1 | TRBD1 | . | TRBV3-1/TRBV3-2 | CASSQAGGSEAFF | TGTGCCAGCAGCCAGGCAGGGGGCTCTGAAGCTTTCTTT
TRBJ2-7 | . | . | TRBV2 | CASLSDHGLTYEQYF | TGTGCCAGCCTATCCGATCATGGGCTAACCTACGAGCAGTACTTC
TRBJ1-2 | TRBD1 | . | TRBV3-1/TRBV3-2 | CASSRSTGTGSVSYGYTF | TGTGCCAGCAGCCGATCCACCGGGACAGGGTCCGTTAGCTATGGCTACACCTTC
TRBJ1-5 | TRBD1 | . | TRBV24-1 | CATSDHGQGMGQPQHF | TGTGCCACCAGTGACCACGGACAGGGGATGGGTCAGCCCCAGCATTTT
TRBJ1-6 | . | once | TRBV19 | CASSMGRGNSPLHF | TGTGCCAGTAGTATGGGCAGGGGAAATTCACCCCTCCACTTT
TRBJ2-1 | TRBD2 | once | TRBV19 | CATSGVSYNEQFF | TGTGCCACCAGCGGGGTTTCCTACAATGAGCAGTTCTTC
TRBJ2-3 | . | . | TRBV27 | CASSLYLAPSTDTQYF | TGTGCCAGCAGTTTATATTTGGCCCCTAGCACAGATACGCAGTATTTT
TRBJ2-1 | TRBD1 | . | TRBV28 | CASRSGTGGLYNEQFF | TGTGCCAGCAGGTCCGGGACAGGGGGCCTTTACAATGAGCAGTTCTTC
TRBJ1-1 | TRBD1 | . | TRBV4-1 | CASSQRTGFRTEAFF | TGCGCCAGCAGCCAAAGGACAGGGTTTCGGACTGAAGCTTTCTTT
TRBJ2-7 | . | . | TRBV6-5 | CASSPRTDASYEQYF | TGTGCCAGCAGTCCTCGGACAGACGCCTCCTACGAGCAGTACTTC